This TCR beta chain came from a study of blood T cell repertoires in COVID-19. The table came from immunoSEQ multiplex PCR; TCRdb's copy has only in-frame clones and leaves some out. The data show around 150,000 clones, 90% to 95% seen once. Germline assignment: CDR1 GTSNPN and CDR2 SVGIG (reference sequence). The ends were cut back, 4 bases at V and 1 base at J, with 7 bases in the middle. The CDR3 contains 12 residues. The rearrangement joins TRBV30 to TRBJ1-1; D might be TRBD1 (6 bases). Sequencing was done on a sample of peripheral blood. The sequence was collected from a woman aged 60-75 years with COVID-19, enrolled during active disease. CDR3 region: CAWKGQNTEAFF. As DNA, the CDR3 is TGTGCCTGGAAGGGACAGAACACTGAAGCTTTCTTT. The complete variable domain, with remaining parts taken from reference TRBV30 and TRBJ1-1, reads SQTIHQWPATLVQPVGSPLSLECTVEGTSNPNLYWYRQAAGRGLQLLFYSVGIGQISSEVPQNLSASRPQDRQFILSSKKLLLSDSGFYLCAWKGQNTEAFFGQGTRLTVV.